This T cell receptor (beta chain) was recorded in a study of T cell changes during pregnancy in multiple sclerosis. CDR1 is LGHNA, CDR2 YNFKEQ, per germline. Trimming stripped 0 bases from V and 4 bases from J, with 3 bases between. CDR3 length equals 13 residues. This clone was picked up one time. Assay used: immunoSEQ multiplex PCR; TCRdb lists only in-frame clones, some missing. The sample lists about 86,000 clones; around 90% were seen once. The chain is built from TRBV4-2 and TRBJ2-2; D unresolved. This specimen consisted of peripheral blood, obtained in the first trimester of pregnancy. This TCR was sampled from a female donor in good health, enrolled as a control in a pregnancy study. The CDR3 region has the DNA TGTGCCAGCAGCCAAGAGCGCACCGGGGAGCTGTTTTTT. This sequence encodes CASSQERTGELFF.